This TCR beta chain originates from a study of blood T cells in healthy people across ages. With a J-beta primer mix and a sample-barcoded 5' primer, a second PCR ran about 6 to 11 cycles. TCRdb used MiXCR to reprocess the 5' RACE reads, holding one entry per CDR3 protein. The sample lists about a million distinct CDR3 sequences, 51% occurring once. This CDR3 spans 16 amino acids. Germline CDR1 MRHNA, CDR2 SNTAGT. V and J are TRBV6-4 and TRBJ2-5, with TRBD2 matching 7 bases. The DNA end lines up better with TRBJ2-7; the J call may be wrong. This sequence was found in a woman aged 55-69 years in good health. Sequenced sample: blood. DNA for the CDR3: TGTGCCACTACCGGGGCAGCGGGAAAGGGTTATCACGAGCAGTACTTC. It encodes CATTGAAGKGYHEQYF.